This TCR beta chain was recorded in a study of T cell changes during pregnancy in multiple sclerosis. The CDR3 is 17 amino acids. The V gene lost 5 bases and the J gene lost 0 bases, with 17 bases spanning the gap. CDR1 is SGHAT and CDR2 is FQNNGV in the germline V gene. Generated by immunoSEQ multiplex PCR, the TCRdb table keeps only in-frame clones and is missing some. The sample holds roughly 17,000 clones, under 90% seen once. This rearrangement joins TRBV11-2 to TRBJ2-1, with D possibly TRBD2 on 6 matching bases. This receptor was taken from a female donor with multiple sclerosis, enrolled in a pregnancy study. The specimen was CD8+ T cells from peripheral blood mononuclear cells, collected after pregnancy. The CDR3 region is CASSHPSEGSSYNEQFF. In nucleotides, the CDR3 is TGTGCCAGCAGCCATCCCTCGGAGGGCAGCTCCTACAATGAGCAGTTCTTC.